This T cell receptor (beta chain) was recorded in a study of blood T cell repertoires in COVID-19. Study background: PBMCs, B-cell-depleted T cells, or T cells provided the cDNA or gDNA that made up the material.

Followed longitudinally, the Seattle patients had been enrolled during active infection. In the authors' workflow: Reference gene primer amplification gave nucleated cell count estimates. Libraries were prepared by immunoSEQ multiplex PCR; TCRdb keeps only in-frame clonotypes and omits some of them. The V and J calls and clone size come from that table; D and trimming were worked out from the DNA. The table has roughly 230,000 clones, around 91% seen once. The CDR3 covers 15 residues. From germline, CDR1 is SGHDN and CDR2 FVKESK. Trimming removed 4 bases from V and 0 bases from J, with 9 bases in between.

The clonotype comes from a woman aged 55 to 70 with COVID-19, enrolled during active disease. The V gene is TRBV14, the J gene TRBJ2-2; D is perhaps TRBD1 (5 bases). Sequencing was done on a sample of peripheral blood. CDR3 DNA: TGTGCCAGCAGCCTACAGGTTGCGAACACCGGGGAGCTGTTTTTT. Protein sequence: CASSLQVANTGELFF.